Listed below are T cell receptor beta chains from one sample, sequenced in a study of identifying expanded T cells in peripheral blood. Assay used: immunoSEQ multiplex PCR; TCRdb lists only in-frame clones, some missing. The profile covers nearly 60,000 clones, with 89% appearing a single time and roughly 3.5% taken by the ten largest. The sequencing input was blood. Receptor source: a person aged 18-70 years in good health. CDR3s include the opening cysteine and the closing phenylalanine or tryptophan. D genes are given only for firm matches. The size entry is marked missing in some rows and otherwise reads once, few, many or a size class.

>TRBD2|TRBV11-2|-|TRBJ2-3
CASSFSGGTSTDTQYF
TGTGCCAGCAGCTTTAGCGGGGGAACTAGCACAGATACGCAGTATTTT
>-|TRBV7-2|-|TRBJ2-7
CASSLTPEAHEQYF
TGTGCCAGCAGCTTGACACCGGAGGCCCACGAGCAGTACTTC
>-|TRBV2|-|TRBJ1-5
CASSGVDRRSNQPQHF
TGTGCCAGCAGTGGAGTGGACAGACGGAGCAATCAGCCCCAGCATTTT
>-|TRBV6-1|-|TRBJ1-3
CASTFSGEAGNTIYF
TGTGCCAGCACCTTCTCGGGGGAGGCTGGAAACACCATATATTTT
>-|TRBV7-2|-|TRBJ2-5
CASSPSGTGAVGETQYF
TGTGCCAGCAGCCCCAGCGGTACGGGAGCGGTCGGAGAGACCCAGTACTTC
>TRBD2|TRBV5-6|-|TRBJ2-7
CASSPNPGTSGYEQYF
TGTGCCAGCAGCCCCAACCCCGGTACTAGCGGGTACGAGCAGTACTTC
>-|TRBV18|-|TRBJ2-1
CASSLTGTNEQFF
TGTGCCAGCTCATTAACAGGGACCAATGAGCAGTTCTTC
>TRBD1|TRBV27|-|TRBJ1-2
CASSPQGDYGYTF
TGTGCCAGCAGTCCACAGGGGGACTATGGCTACACCTTC
>TRBD2|TRBV4-3|-|TRBJ2-7
CASSQEPSGSSYEQYF
TGCGCCAGCAGCCAAGAGCCCAGCGGGAGCTCCTACGAGCAGTACTTC
>-|TRBV10-3|-|TRBJ1-5
CAISESVDSNQPQHF
TGTGCCATCAGTGAGTCGGTCGATAGCAATCAGCCCCAGCATTTT
>-|TRBV29-1|-|TRBJ1-4
CSVVTDEKLFF
TGCAGCGTTGTCACGGATGAAAAACTGTTTTTT
>TRBD1|TRBV7-8|-|TRBJ1-1
CASNPIENRGLLTEAFF
TGTGCCAGCAACCCAATCGAAAACAGGGGCCTTTTGACTGAAGCTTTCTTT
>-|TRBV6-1|-|TRBJ1-3
CASSERNRDTGNTIYF
TGTGCCAGCAGTGAACGGAACAGGGACACTGGAAACACCATATATTTT
>TRBD1|TRBV11-1|-|TRBJ2-3
CASSYRGTGPADTQYF
TGTGCCAGCAGCTACCGGGGGACAGGGCCAGCAGATACGCAGTATTTT
>TRBD1|TRBV6-5|-|TRBJ2-7
CASSPRQGAIDEQYF
TGTGCCAGCAGTCCCAGACAGGGGGCCATCGACGAGCAGTACTTC
>TRBD2|TRBV4-3|-|TRBJ2-7
CASSQEGTSLDEQYF
TGCGCCAGCAGCCAAGAAGGGACTAGCCTCGACGAGCAGTACTTC
>TRBD1|TRBV4-2|-|TRBJ1-3
CASSPGQGSYSSGNTIYF
TGTGCCAGCAGCCCGGGACAGGGAAGCTACTCTTCTGGAAACACCATATATTTT
>TRBD2|TRBV5-1|-|TRBJ2-5
CASSMGLAGEETQYF
TGCGCCAGCAGCATGGGACTAGCGGGAGAAGAGACCCAGTACTTC
>-|TRBV5-6|-|TRBJ1-3
CASSLGQSSGNTIYF
TGTGCCAGCAGCTTGGGACAGAGCTCTGGAAACACCATATATTTT
>-|TRBV11-2|-|TRBJ2-1
CASSFGLAEYNEQFF
TGTGCCAGCAGCTTTGGATTAGCGGAGTACAATGAGCAGTTCTTC
>TRBD1|TRBV5-8|-|TRBJ2-1
CASTPSGGMAYNEQFF
TGTGCCAGCACCCCCTCAGGGGGAATGGCCTACAATGAGCAGTTCTTC
>TRBD1|TRBV11-2|-|TRBJ2-5
CASSVGQQETQYF
TGTGCCAGCAGCGTGGGACAGCAAGAGACCCAGTACTTC
>-|TRBV25-1|-|TRBJ2-2
CASRQGSDGELFF
TGTGCCAGCAGACAGGGTTCGGACGGGGAGCTGTTTTTT
>-|TRBV19|-|TRBJ2-7
CASSPRANEQYF
TGTGCCAGTAGTCCCAGGGCCAACGAGCAGTACTTC
>-|TRBV6-6|-|TRBJ2-7
CASEAGYELYEQYF
TGTGCCAGCGAGGCGGGCTATGAACTTTACGAGCAGTACTTC
>-|TRBV27|once|TRBJ1-5
CASSQEFGINQPQHF
TGTGCCAGCAGTCAAGAGTTCGGCATCAATCAGCCCCAGCATTTT
>-|TRBV3-2|-|TRBJ2-1
CASSQDEFF
TGTGCCAGCAGCCAAGATGAGTTCTTC
>TRBD1|TRBV9|-|TRBJ1-1
CASSVGVTGYALNTEAFF
TGTGCCAGCAGCGTAGGTGTGACAGGGTACGCTCTGAACACTGAAGCTTTCTTT
>TRBD2|TRBV4-3|-|TRBJ2-5
CASSQDLASGSGETQYF
TGCGCCAGCAGCCAAGATCTGGCTAGCGGGAGTGGGGAGACCCAGTACTTC
>-|TRBV9|-|TRBJ2-3
CASSVDSGANMDTQYF
TGTGCCAGCAGCGTAGATTCAGGGGCGAATATGGATACGCAGTATTTT
>TRBD2|TRBV9|-|TRBJ2-5
CASNSGGGAETQYF
TGTGCCAGCAACTCGGGCGGGGGGGCCGAGACCCAGTACTTC
>-|TRBV30|few|TRBJ1-2
CAWSVGNGYTF
TGTGCCTGGAGTGTGGGGAATGGCTACACCTTC
>-|TRBV19|-|TRBJ1-2
CASRPVQLDGYTF
TGTGCCAGTAGACCAGTACAACTGGATGGCTACACCTTC
>-|TRBV21-1|-|TRBJ1-3
CASSKGGIRNYSGNTIYF
TGTGCCAGCAGCAAAGGCGGGATCCGAAACTACTCTGGAAACACCATATATTTT
>-|TRBV9|-|TRBJ2-1
CASSVASYNEQFF
TGTGCCAGCAGCGTCGCCTCCTACAATGAGCAGTTCTTC
>-|TRBV21-1|-|TRBJ1-2
CASSTPRGQGCYTF
TGTGCCAGCAGCACCCCCCGAGGACAGGGTTGCTACACCTTC
>TRBD2|TRBV4-1|-|TRBJ2-1
CASRAGYSYNEQFF
TGCGCCAGCAGAGCGGGGTACTCCTACAATGAGCAGTTCTTC
>TRBD2|TRBV7-2|-|TRBJ2-3
CASSLSGGASDTQYF
TGTGCCAGCAGCCTTAGCGGGGGGGCTTCAGATACGCAGTATTTT
>-|TRBV11-2|-|TRBJ2-1
CASSLVRGSPHEQFF
TGTGCCAGCAGCTTAGTTCGAGGTTCCCCACATGAGCAGTTCTTC
>-|TRBV7-2|-|TRBJ2-5
CASSSGTPAETQYF
TGTGCCAGCAGCTCGGGGACTCCCGCCGAGACCCAGTACTTC
>TRBD1|TRBV7-8|-|TRBJ2-1
CASSIRTGGVLGRSYNEQFF
TGTGCCAGCAGCATAAGGACAGGGGGTGTTCTAGGTCGCTCCTACAATGAGCAGTTCTTC
>-|TRBV7-9|-|TRBJ2-7
CASRPTETYEQYF
TGTGCCAGCAGGCCGACAGAGACCTACGAGCAGTACTTC
>-|TRBV5-6|-|TRBJ2-1
CASSYRRNEQFF
TGTGCCAGCAGCTACCGACGGAATGAGCAGTTCTTC
>-|TRBV7-2|-|TRBJ1-5
CASRRGPGGPQHF
TGTGCCAGCCGAAGGGGCCCCGGAGGGCCCCAGCATTTT
>TRBD2|TRBV5-6|-|TRBJ2-3
CASFLRSSGNRDTQYF
TGTGCCAGCTTCTTGAGGTCTAGCGGGAACCGAGATACGCAGTATTTT
>-|TRBV21-1|-|TRBJ2-7
CAARERGSSYEQYF
TGTGCCGCCAGGGAGCGGGGCAGCTCCTACGAGCAGTACTTC
>-|TRBV2|-|TRBJ1-5
CASSYRQLEPQHF
TGTGCCAGCAGTTACCGACAGCTTGAGCCCCAGCATTTT
>-|TRBV6-1|-|TRBJ1-4
CASSEMRSTNEKLFF
TGTGCCAGCAGTGAAATGAGGTCAACTAATGAAAAACTGTTTTTT
>-|TRBV7-9|-|TRBJ2-2
CASSLDAGRAGELFF
TGTGCCAGCAGCTTAGATGCAGGGCGGGCCGGGGAGCTGTTTTTT
>-|TRBV6-5|few|TRBJ2-3
CASTRPSTDTQYF
TGTGCCAGCACCCGCCCAAGCACAGATACGCAGTATTTT
>TRBD2|TRBV5-1|-|TRBJ2-3
CASSLEVSGGLDTQYF
TGCGCCAGCAGCTTGGAGGTTAGCGGGGGCCTAGATACGCAGTATTTT
>-|TRBV7-7|-|TRBJ2-5
CASSLGGTMKETQYF
TGTGCTAGCAGCTTAGGCGGGACAATGAAGGAGACCCAGTACTTC
>TRBD1|TRBV23-1|-|TRBJ1-5
CASSQTRDSNQPQHF
TGCGCCAGCAGTCAAACCCGGGACAGTAATCAGCCCCAGCATTTT
>-|TRBV7-9|-|TRBJ2-7
CASSPLGTYEQYF
TGTGCCAGCAGCCCTTTGGGTACCTACGAGCAGTACTTC
>TRBD1|TRBV27|-|TRBJ1-2
CASSSTGANYGYTF
TGTGCCAGCAGTTCGACAGGGGCCAACTATGGCTACACCTTC
>-|TRBV7-2|-|TRBJ2-7
CASGPDGGKRYF
TGTGCCAGCGGACCCGATGGCGGGAAGAGGTACTTC
>TRBD1|TRBV6-5|-|TRBJ1-4
CASSYSTGGQEKLFF
TGTGCCAGCAGTTACTCCACAGGGGGCCAGGAAAAACTGTTTTTT
>TRBD1|TRBV19|-|TRBJ2-4
CASSLKTGGIQYF
TGTGCCAGTAGTCTAAAGACAGGGGGCATTCAGTACTTC
>-|TRBV19|-|TRBJ1-5
CASSITPPGDQPQHF
TGTGCCAGTAGTATTACTCCTCCCGGGGATCAGCCCCAGCATTTT
>-|TRBV7-2|-|TRBJ2-7
CASSTRPYEQYF
TGTGCCAGCAGCACGCGACCCTACGAGCAGTACTTC